This T cell receptor (beta chain) appears in the sequencing data of a study of blood T cell repertoires in COVID-19 (TCRdb year 2020). Background for the entire study: The collaborator samples originated in the United States, Italy and Spain and spanned the acute and convalescent phases of COVID-19. Deeply sampled blood TCRbeta repertoires from subjects exposed to, actively infected with, or recovered from COVID-19 were included in the dataset. The material from the prospective study consisted of cDNA or gDNA derived from T cells, B-cell-depleted T cells, or PBMCs. The repertoires were made available in a free public database intended to serve as a resource for research on the immune response to SARS-CoV-2. Nearly every sample came with metadata listing a de-identified subject ID, COVID-19 status, age in years and sex. Samples were obtained from the ongoing ImmuneRACE study (first 160 participants) and from 1,000 to 1,500 subjects provided by 6 global collaborators. Where HLA class I and class II types were available, the types were taken from metadata supplied by the sample provider, not from assay-based typing. What the work shows at the level of the full study, not this receptor alone: The amount of clinical and demographic metadata varied by source and participant and was provided uncurated.

TCRbeta CDR3 regions were amplified from genomic DNA using the immunoSEQ Assay, a bias-controlled multiplex PCR. The study's own analysis went as follows. Nucleated cell counts per sample were estimated from amplification of reference gene primers within the assay. To quantify the absolute abundance of each unique TCRbeta CDR3 rearrangement, sequence reads were collapsed and filtered. For each sample, productive Simpson clonality was calculated by taking the square root of Simpson's diversity index across productive rearrangements. The table comes from immuneACCESS by way of TCRdb, which keeps in-frame sequences with V and J called. Part of the clones is missing from these tables; in studies checked, under half for an unresolved V gene and the rest for unknown reasons. V and J calls and clone size are copied from that table; D and trimming were computed from the DNA. The sample table contains 200,000 to 300,000 clones; only one count was recorded for approximately 85% of them. In total, the top ten clones hold around 0.7% of the sample.

Per the germline V gene, SGHVS is the CDR1 and FNYEAQ is the CDR2. Trimming costs V 1 base and J 4 bases, and their ends lie 19 bases apart. Including cysteine and phenylalanine, the CDR3 has 17 amino acids. The DNA shown is the 51-base CDR3, in frame from base 1. Notes on this clone: No antigen is known for it. Base qualities are not at hand, and no much larger clone is one base apart.

The collaborating institutions used their own protocols to collect whole blood in K2EDTA tubes. For TCRbeta analysis, collaborator samples were shipped as frozen whole blood, as isolated PBMCs, or as DNA extracted from either sample type. This receptor chain uses TRBV7-6 and TRBJ1-1; TRBD1 is a possible D gene, resting on 6 matching bases. The sample comprised peripheral blood. The receptor was derived from a human donor in a cohort sampled during active COVID-19. In nucleotides, the sequence is TGTGCCAGCAGCTTAGACCGCAGGGGTCGGATTGGCACTGAAGCTTTCTTT. It codes for CASSLDRRGRIGTEAFF. Reference TRBV7-6 and TRBJ1-1 proteins supply the regions before and after the CDR3; the full variable domain is: GAGVSQSPRYKVTKRGQDVALRCDPISGHVSLYWYRQALGQGPEFLTYFNYEAQQDKSGLPNDRFSAERPEGSISTLTIQRTEQRDSAMYRCASSLDRRGRIGTEAFFGQGTRLTVV.